This is a list of T cell receptor beta chains from one sample in a study of blood T cell repertoires in COVID-19. Sequencing was performed with immunoSEQ multiplex PCR; in TCRdb, only in-frame clones are kept and a portion is missing. The repertoire includes hundreds of thousands of clones, around 89% of them detected once, and around 3% sits in the top ten. The sample comprised peripheral blood. These receptors originate from a woman aged 30 to 39 with COVID-19, enrolled during active disease. CDR3s leave out the opening cysteine and the closing phenylalanine or tryptophan. Not every row has a clone size; where given, it reads once, few, many or a size class.

cdr3_aa clone_size j_call v_call
ASSFAQGSYNEQF - TRBJ2-1 TRBV7-6
ASNLRTGEGSPLH - TRBJ1-6 TRBV6-5
ASSIGTTNYGYT - TRBJ1-2 TRBV19
ASSLMDWGTKTQY - TRBJ2-3 TRBV7-2
ASSTFGRGRYTDTQY - TRBJ2-3 TRBV11-2
ASSYTQGFAFGYT - TRBJ1-2 TRBV28
ASSPVTGWTNEKLF - TRBJ1-4 TRBV11-2
ASRTGDRSKETQY - TRBJ2-5 TRBV5-4
ASNKGQSTDTQY - TRBJ2-3 TRBV6-6
SVGVTESNYGYT - TRBJ1-2 TRBV29-1
ASVPRGFGEGGYT - TRBJ1-2 TRBV6-6
ASSYLTGWGSDTGELF - TRBJ2-2 TRBV6-2/TRBV6-3
ASSIGQTLSYNEQF - TRBJ2-1 TRBV19
ASGGVANYGYT - TRBJ1-2 TRBV19
ASSSLQGMLETQY - TRBJ2-5 TRBV5-4
ASSSHPGQGIPEAF once TRBJ1-1 TRBV19
ASSPMAERGYT - TRBJ1-2 TRBV18
ASLPGHQNTGELF - TRBJ2-2 TRBV19
ASLTGTREQY - TRBJ2-7 TRBV2
AWSGVGTEAF - TRBJ1-1 TRBV30
ATSDLSAGLPNEQF - TRBJ2-1 TRBV24-1
ACMRGTGRNYGYT - TRBJ1-2 TRBV5-1
ASSPPGQGGLDNSPLH few TRBJ1-6 TRBV28
ATAPGGNQPQH once TRBJ1-5 TRBV10-3
ASQAGGRAEQF - TRBJ2-1 TRBV6-5
ASSLTSGGTDTQY - TRBJ2-3 TRBV7-2
ASSDGLAETYEQY - TRBJ2-7 TRBV4-3
ASSLGGREGNEQF - TRBJ2-1 TRBV11-2
ASSLGGTGGVAF - TRBJ1-1 TRBV7-2
ASSLANTEAF few TRBJ1-1 TRBV12-3/TRBV12-4